The 16 T cell receptor beta chains presented below share a single source sample, sequenced in a study of beta chain features in type 1 diabetes. Expressed TCRB transcripts got sequenced, as all isolated RNA was reverse transcribed. Data came from immunoSEQ multiplex PCR; TCRdb stores just in-frame clones and leaves some out. The data hold roughly 400,000 clones, with approximately 13% observed a single time. Sequencing was carried out using naive CD4+ T cells from blood. The receptors were gathered from a man aged 25-45 years in good health.

This clone was seen only a few times. V is TRBV4-3 and J is TRBJ2-1; 8 nucleotides match TRBD2. With V trimmed by 2 bases and J by 4 bases, 7 bases remained unmatched. The V gene's germline CDR1 is LGHNA and CDR2 YSLEER. The CDR3 extends over 16 amino acids. This CDR3 reads CASSQPLAENYNEQFF. The CDR3 bases are TGCGCCAGCAGCCAACCACTAGCGGAAAATTACAATGAGCAGTTCTTC.

The V and J genes are TRBV13 and TRBJ2-5; D remains unclear. CDR3 length: 13 residues. CDR1 is PRHDT and CDR2 is FYEKMQ in the germline V gene (reference sequence). Trimming took 1 base from V and 6 from J, leaving 9 bases between them. This CDR3 reads CASSLADGKTQYF. The CDR3 DNA reads as TGTGCCAGCAGCTTAGCGGATGGGAAGACCCAGTACTTC.

This clone was observed a handful of times. V gene TRBV7-9 combines with J gene TRBJ1-6; tentative D call: TRBD1 (5 bases). With 5 bases removed from V and 6 bases from J, the gap between germline ends came to 17 bases. Germline lookup yields CDR1 SEHNR and CDR2 FQNEAQ (reference sequence). This CDR3 comprises 16 residues. Here the CDR3 reads CASSLWAGTPNSPLHF. Here the CDR3 DNA reads TGTGCCAGCAGCCTATGGGCTGGGACGCCTAATTCACCCCTCCACTTT.

This clone is a singleton in its sample. This chain joins TRBV7-3 and TRBJ2-3, with D hard to call. V dropped 5 bases and J dropped 0 bases, with 9 bases sitting between them. The CDR3 has 14 residues. Germline V gene data show CDR1 as SGHTA and CDR2 as FQGTGA. This chain's CDR3 is CASSPRSSTDTQYF. The DNA for the CDR3 is TGTGCCAGCAGCCCGAGGTCGAGCACAGATACGCAGTATTTT.

This clone was detected a few times. The chain is built from TRBV27 and TRBJ2-1; a weak D match, TRBD2 (5 bases). With 6 bases removed from V and 0 bases from J, the gap between germline ends came to 18 bases. The CDR3 loop spans 17 amino acids. Germline lookup yields CDR1 MNHEY and CDR2 SMNVEV (reference sequence). CDR3 nucleotides: TGTGCCAGCAGCCCTACCGCCGGTCGGGGCTCCTACAATGAGCAGTTCTTC. It codes for CASSPTAGRGSYNEQFF.

Here the CDR3 DNA reads TGCGCCAGCGAGAAGGGTCGGGTCGACTACGAGCAGTACTTC. Its translation: CASEKGRVDYEQYF. The chain uses TRBV5-1 and TRBJ2-7; D remains ambiguous. Germline CDR1 reads SGHRS; CDR2 reads YFSETQ. The CDR3 sequence is 14 residues long. The V and J ends lost 7 bases and 3 bases respectively, with 17 bases between them.

The sample holds many counts of this clone. The rearrangement uses TRBV7-2 and TRBJ2-1, with D unresolved. With 1 base removed from V and 0 bases from J, the gap between germline ends came to 7 bases. The CDR3 has 15 residues. Germline V lookup: CDR1 SGHTA, CDR2 FQGNSA. The CDR3 here is CASSLVASSYNEQFF. CDR3 DNA sequence: TGTGCCAGCAGCTTAGTGGCGAGCTCCTACAATGAGCAGTTCTTC.

The rearrangement links TRBV5-4 to TRBJ2-1; possibly TRBD2 for D (6 bases). The V end lost 4 bases, the J end lost 7 bases, and 15 bases lay between the germline ends. The CDR3 extends over 14 amino acids. Per germline, CDR1 SGHNT and CDR2 YYREEE (reference sequence). The CDR3 DNA follows: TGTGCCAGCAGCCCCGTTCTAGCGAGGAATGAGCAGTTCTTC. Encoded protein: CASSPVLARNEQFF.

This clone was observed a handful of times. The V gene is TRBV4-3, the J gene TRBJ2-5; D call uncertain. Trimming left V 0 bases short and J 1 base short, with 12 bases between. The CDR3 totals 16 residues. Per germline, CDR1 LGHNA and CDR2 YSLEER. CDR3 in DNA: TGCGCCAGCAGCCAAGATCGTGAGCCAACCCAAGAGACCCAGTACTTC. Protein: CASSQDREPTQETQYF.

This clone was counted only a few times. The chain links TRBV18 to TRBJ2-1, with D unclear. V was shortened by 2 bases and J by 0 bases, with 8 bases between the two germline ends. The CDR3 is made up of 15 amino acids. Germline V CDR1 and CDR2: KGHSH, LQKENI. CDR3 sequence (DNA): TGTGCCAGCTCACCAGCTCCCAGCTCCTACAATGAGCAGTTCTTC. It yields the protein CASSPAPSSYNEQFF.

This clone was seen a few times. The chain recombines TRBV18 with TRBJ2-6; a weak D match, TRBD2 (5 bases). V was cut by 3 bases and J by 0 bases, with 15 bases left in between. This CDR3 spans 18 amino acids. CDR1 KGHSH and CDR2 LQKENI come from the germline V gene. CDR3 nucleotide sequence: TGTGCCAGCTCACCTGAACTGGGCGGAGGCTCTGGGGCCAACGTCCTGACTTTC. Translated, it gives CASSPELGGGSGANVLTF.

The V gene is TRBV9, the J gene TRBJ1-1; D uncertain. The CDR3 is 15 amino acids. Trimming took off 2 bases at V and 0 bases at J, with 11 bases between the two ends. Germline assignment: CDR1 SGDLS and CDR2 YYNGEE. The CDR3 coding sequence is TGTGCCAGCAGCGTGGGGTCGAAGTTGAACACTGAAGCTTTCTTT. It codes for CASSVGSKLNTEAFF.

This clone was counted between two and nine times. The chain links TRBV6-5 to TRBJ2-7; 7 bases agree with TRBD1. In germline, CDR1 is MNHEY, CDR2 SVGAGI. The junction had 5 bases not matched to a gene; V was cut back by 6 bases and J by 3 bases. The CDR3 loop spans 13 amino acids. The CDR3 protein is CASSPTGIYEQYV. The CDR3 bases are TGTGCCAGCAGCCCGACAGGGATCTACGAGCAGTACGTC.

This clone was seen a handful of times. The chain employs TRBV7-9 and TRBJ2-6; TRBD1 is a possible D gene (6 bases). The CDR3 spans 16 residues. Germline V gene data show CDR1 as SEHNR and CDR2 as FQNEAQ (reference sequence). V lost 5 bases and J 0 bases, leaving 11 bases between the germline ends. This CDR3 reads CASSLTGRSGANVLTF. CDR3 coding DNA: TGTGCCAGCAGCCTGACAGGTCGCTCTGGGGCCAACGTCCTGACTTTC.

This clone was found a few times. This chain links TRBV29-1 with TRBJ2-3; D is ambiguous. The CDR3 loop spans 13 amino acids. Germline-derived CDR1 and CDR2 are SQVTM and ANQGSEA. Trimming stripped 6 bases from V and 0 bases from J, with 10 bases between. The chain's CDR3 is CSVGHTSTDTQYF. Here the CDR3 DNA reads TGCAGCGTAGGGCACACTAGCACAGATACGCAGTATTTT.

This clone was seen a few times. The V and J genes are TRBV19 and TRBJ1-1; the D is unclear. Trimming pared 4 bases from V and 10 bases from J, leaving 7 bases between. CDR1 and CDR2 (germline): LNHDA, SQIVND (reference sequence). The CDR3 is 10 amino acids. The CDR3 sequence is CASSKGGAFF. In nucleotides, the CDR3 is TGTGCCAGTAGTAAGGGAGGAGCTTTCTTT.